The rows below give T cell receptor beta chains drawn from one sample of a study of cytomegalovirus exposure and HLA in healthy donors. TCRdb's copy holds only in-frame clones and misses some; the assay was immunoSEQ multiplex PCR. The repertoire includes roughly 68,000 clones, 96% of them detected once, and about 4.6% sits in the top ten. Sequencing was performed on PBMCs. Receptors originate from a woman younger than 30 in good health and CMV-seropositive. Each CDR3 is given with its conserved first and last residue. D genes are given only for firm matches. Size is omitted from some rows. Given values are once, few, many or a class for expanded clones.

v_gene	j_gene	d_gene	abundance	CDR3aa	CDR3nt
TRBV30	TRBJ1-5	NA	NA	CAWSLGGQHQPQHF	TGTGCCTGGAGTCTCGGGGGGCAGCATCAGCCCCAGCATTTT
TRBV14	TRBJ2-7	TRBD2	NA	CASSFSGLVAYEQYF	TGTGCCAGCAGCTTTAGTGGACTAGTGGCCTACGAGCAGTACTTC
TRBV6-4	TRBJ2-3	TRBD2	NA	CASSDSGTSGSDTQYF	TGTGCCAGCAGTGACTCGGGGACTAGCGGGAGTGATACGCAGTATTTT
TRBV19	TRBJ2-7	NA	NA	CASSLKTGTYEQYF	TGTGCCAGTAGTCTGAAGACAGGGACTTACGAGCAGTACTTC
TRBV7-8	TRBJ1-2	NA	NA	CASSLAVRGNYGYTF	TGTGCCAGCAGCTTGGCCGTCAGGGGAAACTATGGCTACACCTTC
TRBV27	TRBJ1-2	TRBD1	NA	CASSSGTEVYGYTF	TGTGCCAGCAGTTCGGGGACAGAAGTCTATGGCTACACCTTC
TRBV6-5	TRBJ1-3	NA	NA	CASSSDSSGNTIYF	TGTGCCAGCAGTTCGGACAGCTCTGGAAACACCATATATTTT
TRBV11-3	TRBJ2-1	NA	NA	CASSPHSGSSYNEQFF	TGTGCCAGCAGCCCACATAGCGGAAGCTCCTACAATGAGCAGTTCTTC
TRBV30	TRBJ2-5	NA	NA	CAWSADSSETQYF	TGTGCCTGGAGCGCTGACAGCTCAGAGACCCAGTACTTC
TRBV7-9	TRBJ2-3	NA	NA	CASSRQTFSSTDTQYF	TGTGCCAGCAGCCGACAGACCTTTTCTAGCACAGATACGCAGTATTTT
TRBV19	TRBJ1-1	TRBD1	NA	CASSKEPGQGATSETEAFF	TGTGCCAGTAGCAAAGAGCCGGGACAGGGGGCCACCTCGGAGACTGAAGCTTTCTTT
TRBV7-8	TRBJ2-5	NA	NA	CASSSTLVRIETQYF	TGTGCCAGCAGCTCGACACTAGTTAGGATAGAGACCCAGTACTTC
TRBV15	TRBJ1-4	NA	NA	CATSRSVVGPREKLFF	TGTGCCACCAGCAGATCAGTCGTGGGGCCCCGGGAAAAACTGTTTTTT
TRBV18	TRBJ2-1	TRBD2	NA	CASSPPTLAGVGGYNEQFF	TGTGCCAGCTCACCACCGACGCTAGCGGGAGTGGGGGGCTACAATGAGCAGTTCTTC
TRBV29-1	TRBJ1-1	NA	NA	CSVLSRGNTEAFF	TGCAGCGTTCTAAGTCGAGGTAACACTGAAGCTTTCTTT
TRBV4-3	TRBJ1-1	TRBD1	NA	CASSRSTGGFMNTEAFF	TGCGCCAGCAGCCGATCGACAGGGGGATTCATGAACACTGAAGCTTTCTTT
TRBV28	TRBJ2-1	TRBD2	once	CASSVAGGGNEQFF	TGTGCCAGCAGCGTAGCGGGAGGGGGCAATGAGCAGTTCTTC
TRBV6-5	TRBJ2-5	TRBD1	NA	CASSYMGQGKETQYF	TGTGCCAGCAGTTACATGGGACAGGGGAAAGAGACCCAGTACTTC
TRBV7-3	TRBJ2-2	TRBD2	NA	CASSSYRGGAPNTGELFF	TGTGCCAGCAGCTCCTACCGGGGGGGCGCCCCGAACACCGGGGAGCTGTTTTTT
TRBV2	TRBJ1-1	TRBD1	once	CASSELRDRPEAFF	TGTGCCAGCAGTGAATTGAGGGACAGGCCTGAAGCTTTCTTT
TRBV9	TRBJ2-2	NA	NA	CASSMDMPGELFF	TGTGCCAGCAGCATGGACATGCCGGGGGAGCTGTTTTTT
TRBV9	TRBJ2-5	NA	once	CASSVGSTAQETQYF	TGTGCCAGCAGCGTAGGATCGACAGCCCAAGAGACCCAGTACTTC
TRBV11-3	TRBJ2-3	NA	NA	CASSLGSRQYF	TGTGCCAGCAGCTTAGGGAGTCGGCAGTATTTT
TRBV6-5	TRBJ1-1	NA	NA	CASRTSPHRNTEAFF	TGTGCCAGCAGAACTTCCCCGCACAGGAACACTGAAGCTTTCTTT
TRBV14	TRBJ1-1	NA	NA	CASSQLVTGMNTEAFF	TGTGCCAGCAGCCAACTCGTCACAGGGATGAACACTGAAGCTTTCTTT
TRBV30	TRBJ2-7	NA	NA	CARGQFYEQYF	TGTGCCCGCGGACAGTTCTACGAGCAGTACTTC
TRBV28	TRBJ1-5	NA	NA	CASSLMAPYQPQHF	TGTGCCAGCAGTTTAATGGCCCCCTATCAGCCCCAGCATTTT
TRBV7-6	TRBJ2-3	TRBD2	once	CASSHAGLAGRADTQYF	TGTGCCAGCAGTCACGCCGGACTAGCGGGTCGGGCAGATACGCAGTATTTT
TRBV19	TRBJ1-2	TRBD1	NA	CASSPNRGGYTF	TGTGCCAGTAGTCCCAACAGGGGTGGCTACACCTTC